This TCR beta chain was sequenced during a study of T-cell reconstitution after alpha-beta-depleted transplantation in children. This clonotype was seen a few times. Unique molecular identifiers were incorporated into the prepared TCRbeta library. TCRdb independently ran MiXCR on the PCR reads; one entry per CDR3 protein. Of more than 250,000 distinct CDR3 sequences listed, roughly 9.5% are singletons. CDR1 is SGHTS and CDR2 is YDEGEE in the germline V gene. Deletions cut 0 bases from V and 0 bases from J, with 8 bases between. The CDR3 has 15 residues. The clonotype was recovered from a human donor who donated a stem cell graft to a child with SCID. V usage is TRBV5-8 and J usage is TRBJ2-3; either TRBD1 or TRBD2 may fit D (5 bases each). Sample: PBMCs from the stem cell graft donor, taken from the stem cell graft. This CDR3 is CASSLGGDSTDTQYF. CDR3 bases: TGTGCCAGCAGCTTGGGAGGGGATAGCACAGATACGCAGTATTTT.